This T cell receptor beta chain was documented in a study of T cells in Graves' hyperthyroidism and ophthalmopathy. Researchers amplified the TCR beta CDR3 regions from RNA transcripts. A set of HTBI primers served as the primers for a first-round RT-PCR of the TCR CDR3. From the multiplex PCR reads, TCRdb called clonotypes with MiXCR, one entry per CDR3 protein. The table includes about 350,000 distinct CDR3 sequences, more than 11% detected once. This clonotype was counted many times. This CDR3 region has 14 residues. V lost 5 bases, J lost 2 bases, and 13 bases lay in between. Germline V gene data show CDR1 as MDHEN and CDR2 as SYDVKM. Fresh 10 ml peripheral blood yielded PBMCs.

The rearrangement links TRBV28 to TRBJ2-7, with TRBD1 as a possible D gene (6 bases). Sequencing used blood. This TCR came from a woman aged 25 to 39 with Graves' hyperthyroidism. The CDR3 protein is CASSEDRMPYEQYF. The CDR3 DNA reads TGTGCCAGCAGTGAAGACAGGATGCCCTACGAGCAGTACTTC.